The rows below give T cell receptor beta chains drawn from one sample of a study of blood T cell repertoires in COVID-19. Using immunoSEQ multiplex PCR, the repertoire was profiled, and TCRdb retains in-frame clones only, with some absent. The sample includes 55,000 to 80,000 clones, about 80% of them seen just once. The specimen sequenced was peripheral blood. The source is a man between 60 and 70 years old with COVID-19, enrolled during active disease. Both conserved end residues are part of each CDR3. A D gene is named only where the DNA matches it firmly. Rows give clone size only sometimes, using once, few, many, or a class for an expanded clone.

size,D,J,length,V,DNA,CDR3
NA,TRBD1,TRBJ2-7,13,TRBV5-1,TGCGCCAGCAGCCGGGGACAGGGCTACGAGCAGTACTTC,CASSRGQGYEQYF
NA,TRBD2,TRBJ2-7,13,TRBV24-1,TGTGCCACCTTAGTAGCGGGAAAAGACGAGCAGTACTTC,CATLVAGKDEQYF
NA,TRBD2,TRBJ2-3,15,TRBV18,TGTGCCAGCTCACCAGGCGGGAGGGCCGTAGATACGCAGTATTTT,CASSPGGRAVDTQYF
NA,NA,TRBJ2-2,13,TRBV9,TGTGCCAGAAGCGGCCTAGTTGGCGGGGAGCTGTTTTTT,CARSGLVGGELFF
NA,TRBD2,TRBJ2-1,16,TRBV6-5,TGTGCCAGCAGTTACTCGCGACTAGCGGATAACAATGAGCAGTTCTTC,CASSYSRLADNNEQFF
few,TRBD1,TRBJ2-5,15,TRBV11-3,TGTGCCAGCAGCTCCGGGACAGGGGGCCTGGAGACCCAGTACTTC,CASSSGTGGLETQYF
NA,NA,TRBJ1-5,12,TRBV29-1,TGCAGCGTTGGACAGACAAATCAGCCCCAGCATTTT,CSVGQTNQPQHF
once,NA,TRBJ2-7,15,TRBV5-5,TGTGCCAGCAGCTTGGCCGGGAACATGAACTACGAGCAGTACTTC,CASSLAGNMNYEQYF
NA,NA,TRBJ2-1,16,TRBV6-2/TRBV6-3,TGTGCCAGCAGCTTACTTAAGGCCGTTCCGCGGGTCCCAGGGTTCTTC,CASSLLKAVPRVPGFF
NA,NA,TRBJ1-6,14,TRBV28,TGTGCCAGCAGCCTTCTCCTGGGGAGTTCACCCCTCCACTTT,CASSLLLGSSPLHF
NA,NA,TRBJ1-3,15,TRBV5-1,TGCGCCAGCAGCCCAGGACTGTCCTCTGGAAACACCATATATTTT,CASSPGLSSGNTIYF
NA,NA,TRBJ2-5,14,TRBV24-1,TGTGCCACCAGTGACAGGACAGAGCAAGAGACCCAGTACTTC,CATSDRTEQETQYF
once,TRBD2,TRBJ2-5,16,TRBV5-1,TGCGCCAGCAGCTTGGGGTTAGCGGGAGGGTCGGAGACCCAGTACTTC,CASSLGLAGGSETQYF
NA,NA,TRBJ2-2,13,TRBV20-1,TGCAGTGCTAGTGCTGCGATCACCGGGGAGCTGTTTTTT,CSASAAITGELFF
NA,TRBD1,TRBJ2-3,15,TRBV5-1,TGCGCCAGCAGCGCGACAGGGGAAGGCACAGATACGCAGTATTTT,CASSATGEGTDTQYF
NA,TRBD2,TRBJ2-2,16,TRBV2,TGTGCCAGCACTCCCCTCGGGAGGGATTACACCGGGGAGCTGTTTTTT,CASTPLGRDYTGELFF
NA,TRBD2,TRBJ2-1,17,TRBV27,TGTGCCAGCAGTTTTAACTTAGCGGGAGGTCGCTACAATGAGCAGTTCTTC,CASSFNLAGGRYNEQFF
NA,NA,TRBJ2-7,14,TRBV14,TGTGCCAGCAGCCCCTTGAGTTCCTCCTACGAGCAGTACTTC,CASSPLSSSYEQYF
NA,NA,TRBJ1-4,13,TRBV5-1,TGCGCCAGCAGCTTGGATATGGGGGGGAAACTGTTTTTT,CASSLDMGGKLFF
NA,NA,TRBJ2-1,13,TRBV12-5,TGTGCTAGTGGGGTCGGCTCCTACAATGAGCAGTTCTTC,CASGVGSYNEQFF
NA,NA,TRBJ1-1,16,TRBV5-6,TGTGCCAGCAGCTTGTTTAGGGGAACCAAGAACACTGAAGCTTTCTTT,CASSLFRGTKNTEAFF
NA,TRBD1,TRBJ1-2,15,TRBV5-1,TGCGCCAGCAGCTTGGCGGGACAGGGGGGGATAGACTACACCTTC,CASSLAGQGGIDYTF
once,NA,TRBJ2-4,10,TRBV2,TGTGCCAGCGGAGAGGACATTCAGTACTTC,CASGEDIQYF
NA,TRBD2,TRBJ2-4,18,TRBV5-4,TGTGCCAGCAGCTCGGGACTAGCGGGGGGGCTAGCCAAAAACATTCAGTACTTC,CASSSGLAGGLAKNIQYF
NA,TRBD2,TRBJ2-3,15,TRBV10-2,TGCGCCAGCAGTGAGAGACTAGCGGCCACAGATACGCAGTATTTT,CASSERLAATDTQYF
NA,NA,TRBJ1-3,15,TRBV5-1,TGCGCCAGCAGCCCAATCTCCGGCTCTGGAAACACCATATATTTT,CASSPISGSGNTIYF
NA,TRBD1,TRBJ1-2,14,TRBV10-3,TGTGCCATCAGTGAGTCCCTGACAGGGTATGGCTACACCTTC,CAISESLTGYGYTF
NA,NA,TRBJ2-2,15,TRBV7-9,TGTGCCAGCAGCCGGATTGGACACTTCACCGGGGAGCTGTTTTTT,CASSRIGHFTGELFF
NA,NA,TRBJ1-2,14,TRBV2,TGTGCCAGCAGGGCACGGGAGGGGAACTATGGCTACACCTTC,CASRAREGNYGYTF
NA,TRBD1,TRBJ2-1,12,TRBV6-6,TGTGCCAGCAAGGGGGCAGGGAATGAGCAGTTCTTC,CASKGAGNEQFF
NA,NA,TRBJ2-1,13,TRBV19,TGTGCCAGTACCGATTCGGCCAGGGGTCGCTTGATCTTC,CASTDSARGRLIF
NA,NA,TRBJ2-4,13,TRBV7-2,TGTGCCAGCAGCTCATTAGGGGGAAACATTCAGTACTTC,CASSSLGGNIQYF
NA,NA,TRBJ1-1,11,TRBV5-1,TGCGCCAGCCTTCAGGGATCGGAAGCTTTCTTT,CASLQGSEAFF
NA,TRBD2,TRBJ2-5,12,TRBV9,TGTGCCAGCAGCCGGGGGGAAGAGACCCAGTACTTC,CASSRGEETQYF
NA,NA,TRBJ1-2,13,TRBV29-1,TGCAGCGTTGAAGATCCCGGGTCCTATGGCTACACCTTC,CSVEDPGSYGYTF
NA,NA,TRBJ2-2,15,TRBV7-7,TGTGCCAGCAGCTTAGCAGGGGTAGGGACCGGGGAGCTGTTTTTT,CASSLAGVGTGELFF
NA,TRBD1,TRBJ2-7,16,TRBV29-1,TGCAGCGTTGCCGGGGAAGGGGACAGCTCAACCTACGAGCAGTACTTC,CSVAGEGDSSTYEQYF
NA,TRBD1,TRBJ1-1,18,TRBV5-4,TGTGCCAGCAGCTTGTTTCCCCCCCATGACAGGGAGGACACTGAAGCTTTCTTT,CASSLFPPHDREDTEAFF
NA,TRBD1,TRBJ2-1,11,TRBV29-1,TGCAGCGTGCCTACAGGGGTTGAGCAGTTCTTC,CSVPTGVEQFF